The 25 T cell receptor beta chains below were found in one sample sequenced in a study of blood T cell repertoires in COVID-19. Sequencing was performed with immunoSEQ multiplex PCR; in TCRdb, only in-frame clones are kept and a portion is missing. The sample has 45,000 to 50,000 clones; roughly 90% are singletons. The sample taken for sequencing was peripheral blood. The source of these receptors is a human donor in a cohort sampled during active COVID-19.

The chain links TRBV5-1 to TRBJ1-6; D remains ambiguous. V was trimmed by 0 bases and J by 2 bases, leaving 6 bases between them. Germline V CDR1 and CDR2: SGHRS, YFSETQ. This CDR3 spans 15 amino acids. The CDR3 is CASSLESAYNSPLHF. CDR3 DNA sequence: TGCGCCAGCAGCTTGGAGTCAGCCTATAATTCACCCCTCCACTTT. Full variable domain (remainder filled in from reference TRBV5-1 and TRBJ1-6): KAGVTQTPRYLIKTRGQQVTLSCSPISGHRSVSWYQQTPGQGLQFLFEYFSETQRNKGNFPGRFSGRQFSNSRSEMNVSTLELGDSALYLCASSLESAYNSPLHFGNGTRLTVT.

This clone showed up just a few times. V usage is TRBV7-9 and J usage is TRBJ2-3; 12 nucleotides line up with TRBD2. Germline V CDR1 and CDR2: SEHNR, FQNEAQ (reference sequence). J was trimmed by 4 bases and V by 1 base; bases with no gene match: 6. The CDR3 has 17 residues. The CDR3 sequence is CASSLVASGGAPDTQYF. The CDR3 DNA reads TGTGCCAGCAGCTTAGTGGCTAGCGGGGGGGCCCCAGATACGCAGTATTTT.

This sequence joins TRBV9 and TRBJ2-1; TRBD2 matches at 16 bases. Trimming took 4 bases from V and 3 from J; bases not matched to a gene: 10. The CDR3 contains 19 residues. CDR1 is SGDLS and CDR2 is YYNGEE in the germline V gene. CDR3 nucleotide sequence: TGTGCCAGCAGCCCTTCCGGGACTAGCGGGGGGGCCTACTACAATGAGCAGTTCTTC. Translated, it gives CASSPSGTSGGAYYNEQFF.

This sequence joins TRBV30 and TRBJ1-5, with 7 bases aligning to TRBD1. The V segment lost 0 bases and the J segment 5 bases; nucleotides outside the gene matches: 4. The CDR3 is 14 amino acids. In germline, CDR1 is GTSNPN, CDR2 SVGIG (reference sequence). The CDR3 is CAWSVAQGYQPQHF. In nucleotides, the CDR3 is TGTGCCTGGAGTGTAGCACAGGGGTATCAGCCCCAGCATTTT.

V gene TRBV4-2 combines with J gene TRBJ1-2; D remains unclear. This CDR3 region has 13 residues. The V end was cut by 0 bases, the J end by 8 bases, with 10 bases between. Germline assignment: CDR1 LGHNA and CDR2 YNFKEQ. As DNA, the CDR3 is TGTGCCAGCAGCCAAGATCCGGGAAACGGCTACACCTTC. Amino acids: CASSQDPGNGYTF.

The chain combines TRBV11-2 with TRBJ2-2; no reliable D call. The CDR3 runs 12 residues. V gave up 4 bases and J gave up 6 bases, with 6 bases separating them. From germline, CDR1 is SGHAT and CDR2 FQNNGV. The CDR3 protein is CASSSEAGELFF. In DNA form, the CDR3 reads TGTGCCAGCAGCTCTGAGGCCGGGGAGCTGTTTTTT.

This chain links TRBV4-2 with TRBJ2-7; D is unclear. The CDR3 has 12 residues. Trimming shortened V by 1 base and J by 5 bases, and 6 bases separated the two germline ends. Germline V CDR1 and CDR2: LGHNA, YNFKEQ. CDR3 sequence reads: CASSQGVNEQYF. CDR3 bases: TGTGCCAGCAGCCAAGGAGTGAACGAGCAGTACTTC.

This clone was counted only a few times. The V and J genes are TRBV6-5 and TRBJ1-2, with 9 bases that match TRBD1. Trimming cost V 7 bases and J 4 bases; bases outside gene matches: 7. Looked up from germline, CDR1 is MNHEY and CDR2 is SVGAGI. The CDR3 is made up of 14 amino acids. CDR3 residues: CASTLRTGVYGYTF. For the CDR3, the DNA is TGTGCCAGCACCCTTAGGACAGGGGTCTATGGCTACACCTTC.

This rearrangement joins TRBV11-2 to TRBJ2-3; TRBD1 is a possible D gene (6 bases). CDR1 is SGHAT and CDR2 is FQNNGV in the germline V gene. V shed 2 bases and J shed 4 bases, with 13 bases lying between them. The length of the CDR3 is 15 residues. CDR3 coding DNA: TGTGCCAGCAGCTTACAGGGGCTGAACCCAGATACGCAGTATTTT. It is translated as CASSLQGLNPDTQYF. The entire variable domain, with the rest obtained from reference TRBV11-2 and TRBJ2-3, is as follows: EAGVAQSPRYKIIEKRQSVAFWCNPISGHATLYWYQQILGQGPKLLIQFQNNGVVDDSQLPKDRFSAERLKGVDSTLKIQPAKLEDSAVYLCASSLQGLNPDTQYFGPGTRLTVL.

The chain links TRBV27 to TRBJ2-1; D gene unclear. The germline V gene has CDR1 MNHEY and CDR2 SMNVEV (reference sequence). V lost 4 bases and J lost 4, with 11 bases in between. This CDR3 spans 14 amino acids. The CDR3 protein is CASSSSQPYNEQFF. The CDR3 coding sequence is TGTGCCAGCAGTTCCTCACAGCCTTACAATGAGCAGTTCTTC.

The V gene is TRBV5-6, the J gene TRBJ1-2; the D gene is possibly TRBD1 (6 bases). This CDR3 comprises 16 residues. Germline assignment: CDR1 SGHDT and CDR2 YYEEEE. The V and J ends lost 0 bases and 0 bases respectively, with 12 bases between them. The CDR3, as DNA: TGTGCCAGCAGCTTGGAGCAGGACAGACCTAACTATGGCTACACCTTC. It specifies CASSLEQDRPNYGYTF.

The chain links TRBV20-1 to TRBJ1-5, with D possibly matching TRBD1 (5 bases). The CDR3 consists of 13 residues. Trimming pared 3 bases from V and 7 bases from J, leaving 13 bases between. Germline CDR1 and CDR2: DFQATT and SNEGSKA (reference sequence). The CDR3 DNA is TGCAGTGCTAGTTGGGGGGAGCGGCAGCCCCAGCATTTT. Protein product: CSASWGERQPQHF.

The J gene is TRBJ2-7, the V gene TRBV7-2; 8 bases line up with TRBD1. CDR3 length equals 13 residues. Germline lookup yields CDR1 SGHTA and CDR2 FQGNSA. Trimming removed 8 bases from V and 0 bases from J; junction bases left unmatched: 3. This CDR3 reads CASATGVSYEQYF. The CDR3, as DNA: TGTGCCAGCGCGACAGGGGTCTCCTACGAGCAGTACTTC.

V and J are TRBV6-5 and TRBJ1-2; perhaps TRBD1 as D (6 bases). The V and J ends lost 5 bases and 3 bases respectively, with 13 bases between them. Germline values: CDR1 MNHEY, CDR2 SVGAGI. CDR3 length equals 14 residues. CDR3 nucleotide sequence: TGTGCCAGCAGTCGGACGTACAGGGACTATGGCTACACCTTC. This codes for CASSRTYRDYGYTF.

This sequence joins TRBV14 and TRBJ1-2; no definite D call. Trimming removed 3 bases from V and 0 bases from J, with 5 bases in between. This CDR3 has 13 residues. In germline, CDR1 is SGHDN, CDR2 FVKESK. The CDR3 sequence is CASSHRTNYGYTF. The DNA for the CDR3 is TGTGCCAGCAGCCATCGTACTAACTATGGCTACACCTTC.

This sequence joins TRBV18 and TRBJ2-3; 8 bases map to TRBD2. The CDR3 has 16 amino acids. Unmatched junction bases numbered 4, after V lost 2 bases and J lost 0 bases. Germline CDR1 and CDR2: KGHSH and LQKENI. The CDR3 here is CASSPKIAGSTDTQYF. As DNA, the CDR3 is TGTGCCAGCTCACCAAAGATAGCGGGGAGCACAGATACGCAGTATTTT.

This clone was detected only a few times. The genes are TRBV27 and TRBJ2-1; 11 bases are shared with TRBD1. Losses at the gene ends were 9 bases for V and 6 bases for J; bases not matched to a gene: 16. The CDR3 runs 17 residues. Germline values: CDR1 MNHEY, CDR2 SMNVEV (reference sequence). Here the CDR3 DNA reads TGTGCCAGTCGTCCGGGGGACAGGGGGTTTGATAGCAATGAGCAGTTCTTC. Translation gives CASRPGDRGFDSNEQFF.

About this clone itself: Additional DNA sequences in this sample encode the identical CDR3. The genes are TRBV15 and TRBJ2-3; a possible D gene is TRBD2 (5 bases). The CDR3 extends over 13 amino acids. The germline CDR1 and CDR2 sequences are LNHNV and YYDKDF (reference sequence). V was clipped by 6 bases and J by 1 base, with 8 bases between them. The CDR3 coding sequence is TGTGCCACCAGAGGTAGCGGCACAGATACGCAGTATTTT. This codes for CATRGSGTDTQYF. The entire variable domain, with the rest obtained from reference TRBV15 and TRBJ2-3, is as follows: DAMVIQNPRYQVTQFGKPVTLSCSQTLNHNVMYWYQQKSSQAPKLLFHYYDKDFNNEADTPDNFQSRRPNTSFCFLDIRSPGLGDTAMYLCATRGSGTDTQYFGPGTRLTVL.

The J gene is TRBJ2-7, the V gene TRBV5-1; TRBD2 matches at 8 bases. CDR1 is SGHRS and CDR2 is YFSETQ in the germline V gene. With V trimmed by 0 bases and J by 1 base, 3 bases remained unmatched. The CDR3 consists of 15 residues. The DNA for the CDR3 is TGCGCCAGCAGCTTGGGCGGCGGGGGGTCCTACGAGCAGTACTTC. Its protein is CASSLGGGGSYEQYF.

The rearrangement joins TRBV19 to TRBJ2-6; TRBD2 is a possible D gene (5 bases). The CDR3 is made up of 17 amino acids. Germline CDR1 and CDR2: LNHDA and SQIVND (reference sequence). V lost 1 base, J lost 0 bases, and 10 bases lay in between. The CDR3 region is CASSIGVEVSGANVLTF. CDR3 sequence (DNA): TGTGCCAGTAGTATAGGGGTGGAGGTCTCTGGGGCCAACGTCCTGACTTTC.

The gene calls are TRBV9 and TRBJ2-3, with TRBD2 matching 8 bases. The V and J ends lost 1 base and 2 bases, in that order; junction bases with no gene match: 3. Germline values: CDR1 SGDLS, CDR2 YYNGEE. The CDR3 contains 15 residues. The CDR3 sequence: CASSVNGGVTDTQYF. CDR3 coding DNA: TGTGCCAGCAGCGTAAACGGGGGGGTCACAGATACGCAGTATTTT.

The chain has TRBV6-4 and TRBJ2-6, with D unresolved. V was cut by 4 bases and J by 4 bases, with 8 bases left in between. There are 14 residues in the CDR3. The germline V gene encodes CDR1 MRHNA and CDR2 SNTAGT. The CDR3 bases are TGTGCCAGCAGTGGAAGAGCGGGGGCCAACGTCCTGACTTTC. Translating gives CASSGRAGANVLTF.

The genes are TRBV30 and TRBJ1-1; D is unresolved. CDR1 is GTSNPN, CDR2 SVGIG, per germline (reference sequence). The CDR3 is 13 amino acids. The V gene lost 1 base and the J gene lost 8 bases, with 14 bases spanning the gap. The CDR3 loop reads CAWSASLLSEAFF. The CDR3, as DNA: TGTGCCTGGAGTGCCTCACTTTTATCGGAAGCTTTCTTT.

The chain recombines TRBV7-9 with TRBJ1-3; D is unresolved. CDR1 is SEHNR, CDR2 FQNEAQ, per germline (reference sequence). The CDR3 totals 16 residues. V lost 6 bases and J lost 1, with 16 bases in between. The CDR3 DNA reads TGTGCCAGCAGTTTCACCACTACGGGGTCTGGAAACACCATATATTTT. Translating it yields CASSFTTTGSGNTIYF.

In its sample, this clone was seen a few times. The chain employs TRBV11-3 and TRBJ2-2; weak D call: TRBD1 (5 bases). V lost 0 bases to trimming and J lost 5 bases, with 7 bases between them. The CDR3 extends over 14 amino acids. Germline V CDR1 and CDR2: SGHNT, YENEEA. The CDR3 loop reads CASSLDAGTGELFF. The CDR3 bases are TGTGCCAGCAGCTTAGATGCAGGGACCGGGGAGCTGTTTTTT.